Each of the 30 T cell receptor beta chains below was sequenced from the same sample in a study of tumor-infiltrating lymphocytes in primary liver carcinoma. Starting material for RNA and DNA co-extraction consisted of roughly 19-30 mg of unsorted bulk tissue. The template, 500 ng total RNA, yielded TCR beta cDNA made with a constant-region primer. Three nested multiplex PCR rounds, a slightly modified ARM-PCR method, built the TCR beta libraries. Rounds one and two of PCR, each of about 10 cycles, were primed with TRBV1-TRBV30 forward primers and a C-beta reverse primer. One entry per CDR3 protein results from TCRdb running MiXCR on the multiplex PCR reads. The sample includes approximately 92,000 distinct CDR3 sequences, more than 60% of them seen just once. Sequencing was performed on liver tumor tissue from sampling region 5. Stated subset: tumor region T5, tumor centre. The receptors were gathered from a woman aged 55-69 years with primary liver carcinoma and hepatitis B virus infection.

With respect to this clonotype: A read error may account for a junction end that differs from germline. The chain combines TRBV11-2 with TRBJ1-3; 7 nucleotides match TRBD1. Germline loops: CDR1 SGHAT, CDR2 FQNNGV. The CDR3 covers 19 residues. The CDR3 loop reads CASSSRPNRGAYSGDTIYF. CDR3 DNA sequence: TGTGCCAGCAGCTCACGCCCGAACAGGGGAGCGTACTCTGGAGACACCATATATTTC.

Comment on this clonotype: A junction boundary mismatches the germline segment, possibly from a read error. This sequence joins TRBV11-2 and TRBJ2-5; the match to TRBD2 covers 9 bases. This CDR3 region has 13 residues. In germline, CDR1 is SGHAT, CDR2 FQNNGV. The CDR3 spells CAISLAGEVAQYF. The CDR3 DNA sequence: TGTGCCATCAGCTTAGCGGGAGAGGTGGCCCAGTACTTC.

For this clonotype: A read error may produce the germline difference seen at one junction end. The chain recombines TRBV11-3 with TRBJ2-3; D is unclear. Germline CDR1 and CDR2: SGHNT and YENEEA. The CDR3 is made up of 13 amino acids. The CDR3 here is CVSSLTPTDTQYF. CDR3 in DNA: TGTGTCAGCAGCTTAACACCCACAGATACGCAGTATTTT.

Comments on this clonotype: A much larger clone differs from this one at a single base, so this may be a read error. The rearrangement uses TRBV15 and TRBJ2-3; 9 nucleotides line up with TRBD1. The CDR3 is 15 amino acids. Per the germline V gene, CDR1 is LNHNV and CDR2 is YYDKDF (reference sequence). The CDR3 nucleotides read TGTGCCATCAGCAGTAGGACAGGGGAGGCAGATACGCAGTATTTT. This sequence encodes CAISSRTGEADTQYF.

In its sample, this clonotype was seen once. This may be a read error, as it is one base from a much larger clone. The chain has TRBV28 and TRBJ2-7; D perhaps matches TRBD2 (6 bases). The CDR3 length is 14 residues. Germline assignment: CDR1 MDHEN and CDR2 SYDVKM. The chain's CDR3 is CATSIGGLSYVQYF. The CDR3 nucleotides read TGTGCCACTTCCATCGGGGGACTGTCCTACGTGCAGTACTTC.

On this clonotype: An end of the junction differs from the germline gene, which may be a read error. The rearrangement links TRBV6-1 to TRBJ2-7, with unresolved D. This CDR3 has 13 residues. Germline lookup yields CDR1 MNHNS and CDR2 SASEGT. This chain's CDR3 is CAGSVGNSYEQYF. The DNA of the CDR3 is TGTGCCGGCAGCGTAGGGAACTCCTACGAGCAGTACTTC.

In the case of this clonotype: The CDR3 ends on some other residue instead of the conserved phenylalanine or tryptophan, so this is likely a read error. The V gene is TRBV6-6, the J gene TRBJ2-1; D perhaps matches TRBD1 (5 bases). This CDR3 has 13 amino acids. Trimming left V 4 bases short and J 13 bases short, with 17 bases between. Germline values: CDR1 MNHNY, CDR2 SVGAGI (reference sequence). The DNA of the CDR3 is TGTGCCAGCAGTTTGGGGCACATCAGTGAACAGTTCGTC. Translation gives CASSLGHISEQFV.

This clonotype has only one observation. No conserved phenylalanine or tryptophan is present at the end of the CDR3, so a read error is the likely explanation. V and J are TRBV4-1 and TRBJ2-1; no definite D call. CDR3 size: 15 residues. Germline CDR1 reads MGHRA; CDR2 reads YSYEKL. The CDR3, as DNA: TGCGCCGGCAGCCAAGATTCGGCAGGATACCTTGAGCAGTTCCTC. Translating it yields CAGSQDSAGYLEQFL.

As for this clonotype: A read error is likely, as this CDR3 ends without the conserved phenylalanine or tryptophan. The chain uses TRBV11-3 and TRBJ2-6, with TRBD1 as a possible D gene (5 bases). CDR1 is SGHNT, CDR2 YENEEA, per germline. The CDR3 consists of 17 residues. CDR3 sequence reads: CASSLGWELSGASVLTL. DNA of the CDR3: TGTGCCAGCAGCTTAGGTTGGGAACTCTCTGGGGCCAGCGTCCTGACTCTC.

The V and J genes are TRBV28 and TRBJ2-7; D may correspond to TRBD1 or TRBD2 (5 bases each). With 9 bases removed from V and 2 bases from J, the gap between germline ends came to 23 bases. The V gene's germline CDR1 is MDHEN and CDR2 SYDVKM. The CDR3 contains 16 residues. The CDR3 here is CASSPTCGGVPYEQYF. CDR3 DNA: TGTGCCAGTAGTCCCACCTGTGGGGGTGTTCCCTACGAGCAGTACTTC.

The DNA for the CDR3 is TGTGCCAGCAGGATACAAGGAGAGGGATACGAGCAGTACTTC. Encoded protein: CASRIQGEGYEQYF. The gene calls are TRBV12-3 or TRBV12-4 and TRBJ2-7, with D tentatively TRBD2 (5 bases). V was cut by 6 bases and J by 4 bases, with 16 bases left in between. The CDR3 is 14 amino acids.

About this clonotype itself: One end of the junction does not line up with germline, which may come from a read error. CDR3 nucleotide sequence: TGTGCCAGCAGCGAAGCCACGAACAATTTCGACAGGCACAATCAGCCCCAGCATTTT. This sequence encodes CASSEATNNFDRHNQPQHF. This chain joins TRBV6-1 and TRBJ1-5; D perhaps matches TRBD1 (6 bases). This CDR3 has 19 amino acids. The germline V gene encodes CDR1 MNHNS and CDR2 SASEGT.

The V gene is TRBV28, the J gene TRBJ1-2; D might be TRBD1 (5 bases). The CDR3 length is 12 residues. The V gene lost 7 bases and the J gene lost 8 bases, with 14 bases spanning the gap. The germline gives CDR1 MDHEN, CDR2 SYDVKM. The CDR3 sequence is CASTSGRKGYTF. CDR3 nucleotides: TGTGCCAGCACTTCAGGGAGGAAAGGCTACACCTTC.

With respect to this clonotype: Germline is not matched at one junction end, which may reflect a read error. The CDR3 is CASSVDGGYERYF. In DNA, the CDR3 is TGTGCCAGCAGCGTAGATGGAGGATACGAGCGGTACTTC. The chain employs TRBV9 and TRBJ2-7; tentatively, D is TRBD2 (5 bases). The CDR3 sequence is 13 residues long. The germline CDR1 and CDR2 sequences are SGDLS and YYNGEE. Drawing the rest from reference TRBV9 and TRBJ2-7, the complete variable domain is DSGVTQTPKHLITATGQRVTLRCSPRSGDLSVYWYQQSLDQGLQFLIQYYNGEERAKGNILERFSAQQFPDLHSELNLSSLELGDSALYFCASSVDGGYERYFGPGTRLTVT.

Concerning this clonotype: A much larger clonotype is one base distant, so this may be a read error. This chain uses TRBV6-2 or TRBV6-3 with TRBJ2-3; no definite D call. TRBJ1-5 explains the end of the DNA better; the J call may be wrong. The germline CDR1 and CDR2 sequences are MNHEY and SVGEGT. This CDR3 comprises 15 residues. The DNA for the CDR3 is TGTGCCAGCAGCCCAAGCGGGTTCCGCACAGATACGCAGCATTTT. This encodes CASSPSGFRTDTQHF.

There are many counts of this clonotype. The chain recombines TRBV12-3 or TRBV12-4 with TRBJ1-5, with D uncertain. The V gene lost 0 bases and the J gene lost 2 bases, with 8 bases spanning the gap. The CDR3 extends over 15 amino acids. The CDR3 coding sequence is TGTGCCAGCAGTTTAGCCGCCAGTGGCAATCAGCCCCAGCATTTT. Residues: CASSLAASGNQPQHF.

The chain carries TRBV11-2 and TRBJ1-1; TRBD1 might be the D (5 bases). Germline CDR1 is SGHAT and CDR2 is FQNNGV. This CDR3 region has 13 residues. V was trimmed by 3 bases and J by 8 bases, leaving 13 bases between them. DNA for the CDR3: TGTGCCAGCAGCTTCACTAGGGGCAGGGAAGCTTTCTTT. It is translated as CASSFTRGREAFF.

The chain carries TRBV4-2 and TRBJ2-1; D tentatively reads TRBD1 or TRBD2 (5 bases each). Germline V gene lookup returns CDR1 LGHNA and CDR2 YNFKEQ. V lost 0 bases and J 15 bases, leaving 18 bases between the germline ends. This CDR3 spans 14 amino acids. Here the CDR3 DNA reads TGTGCCAGCAGCCAAGATAGGGGAGACAGAATCACGTTCTTC. This translates into CASSQDRGDRITFF.

This clonotype is a singleton in its sample. Because it lacks the conserved phenylalanine or tryptophan at the end, this CDR3 is likely a read error. The limits of the CDR3 on the DNA are not certain, so only TCRdb's listed CDR3 is given. This chain links TRBV4-1 with TRBJ2-1; TRBD1 is taken as the D call from the table, unchecked against the DNA. The CDR3 sequence runs 17 residues, both termini included. Looked up from germline, CDR1 is MGHRA and CDR2 is YSYEKL. CDR3 sequence reads: CASSQGAGGDSYNEHFS.

This clonotype appeared a few times. No conserved phenylalanine or tryptophan ends this CDR3, so it is likely a read error. The chain couples TRBV28 to TRBJ2-1, with D hard to call. Germline values: CDR1 MDHEN, CDR2 SYDVKM. The CDR3 has 13 amino acids. With 3 bases removed from V and 5 bases from J, the gap between germline ends came to 8 bases. CDR3 nucleotides: TGTGCCAGCAGTTTGGGGTTGAACAATGAGCAGTTCTTA. Translation: CASSLGLNNEQFL.

On this clonotype: Mismatch with germline at one junction end may stem from a read error. The gene calls are TRBV29-1 and TRBJ2-5; unclear D gene. Germline CDR1 SQVTM, CDR2 ANQGSEA. This CDR3 is built from 15 residues. DNA of the CDR3: TGCGGCGTTGAAGGCCCAACTGGGGACCAAGAGACCCAGTACTTC. Translation gives CGVEGPTGDQETQYF.

With respect to this clonotype: A read error may account for a junction end that differs from germline. The CDR3 sequence is CSVTGTQGFSYGQYF. In DNA, the CDR3 is TGCAGCGTTACAGGTACACAGGGATTCTCCTACGGGCAGTACTTC. The chain recombines TRBV29-1 with TRBJ2-7; possibly TRBD1 for D (6 bases). Germline V CDR1 and CDR2: SQVTM, ANQGSEA. The CDR3 runs to 15 residues.

This clonotype has just a few counts. The chain combines TRBV28 with TRBJ2-4; 8 bases fit TRBD1. Germline CDR1 is MDHEN and CDR2 is SYDVKM. The CDR3 is 15 residues long. With V trimmed by 5 bases and J by 4 bases, 7 bases remained unmatched. The CDR3 region is CASSMQQGVKNIQYF. The CDR3 nucleotides read TGTGCCAGCAGTATGCAACAGGGGGTTAAAAACATTCAGTACTTC.

This clonotype appeared once. J is TRBJ2-7 and V is TRBV12-3 or TRBV12-4, with 7 bases fitting TRBD2. The CDR3 covers 13 residues. With 8 bases clipped from V and 3 bases from J, the junction kept 7 bases outside the gene matches. CDR3 protein: CASGETSIYEQYF. CDR3 nucleotides: TGTGCCAGCGGCGAGACTAGCATCTACGAGCAGTACTTC.

Note on this clonotype: One base away lies a much larger clone, so this may be a sequencing read error. The gene calls are TRBV5-1 and TRBJ1-4, with 7 nucleotides matching TRBD1. The CDR3 contains 14 residues. Germline V lookup: CDR1 SGHRS, CDR2 YFSETQ. The CDR3 bases are TGCGCCAGCAGCGTCGGACAGGTTAATGAAAAACTGTCTTTT. This sequence encodes CASSVGQVNEKLSF. Full variable domain (remainder filled in from reference TRBV5-1 and TRBJ1-4): KAGVTQTPRYLIKTRGQQVTLSCSPISGHRSVSWYQQTPGQGLQFLFEYFSETQRNKGNFPGRFSGRQFSNSRSEMNVSTLELGDSALYLCASSVGQVNEKLSFGSGTQLSVL.

A remark on this clonotype: At one boundary the junction diverges from the germline segment, which might be a read error. The chain couples TRBV29-1 to TRBJ2-5; 8 bases agree with TRBD2. This CDR3 comprises 14 residues. Germline lookup yields CDR1 SQVTM and CDR2 ANQGSEA. The CDR3 is CSVVKRESQETQCF. DNA for the CDR3: TGCAGCGTTGTCAAGCGGGAGTCCCAAGAGACACAGTGCTTC.

Concerning this clonotype: One junction end disagrees with the germline gene, perhaps due to a read error. The chain links TRBV11-2 to TRBJ2-7; D not certain. This CDR3 spans 12 amino acids. In germline, CDR1 is SGHAT, CDR2 FQNNGV. CDR3 sequence reads: CVSSAGSYEQYF. CDR3 in DNA: TGTGTCAGCAGCGCAGGTTCCTACGAGCAATACTTC.

Comments on this clonotype: A single base separates this from a much larger clone, so it may be a read error. The chain has TRBV12-3 or TRBV12-4 and TRBJ1-5; D unresolved. The CDR3 is 14 residues long. The CDR3 nucleotides read TGTGACAGCAGTTTTAAGTATAGCAATCAGCCCCAGCATTTT. Protein product: CDSSFKYSNQPQHF.

Concerning this clonotype: No conserved phenylalanine or tryptophan ends this CDR3, so it is likely a read error. The chain recombines TRBV29-1 with TRBJ1-2; tentative D call: TRBD1 (5 bases). The CDR3 is 13 residues long. V was trimmed by 3 bases and J by 6 bases, leaving 14 bases between them. Germline V CDR1 and CDR2: SQVTM, ANQGSEA. Here the CDR3 reads CSVDEGEWNGYTI. CDR3 bases: TGCAGCGTTGATGAAGGGGAGTGGAATGGCTACACCATC.

To note about this clonotype: This may arise from a read error, as a much more abundant clone is one base away. The chain recombines TRBV5-4 with TRBJ1-6; D is unclear. CDR1 is SGHNT, CDR2 YYREEE, per germline (reference sequence). This CDR3 has 15 residues. CDR3 DNA sequence: TGTGCCAGCAGCTTGGAGGCAAACTATAATTCACACCTCCACTTT. As protein: CASSLEANYNSHLHF.